This TCR beta chain was sequenced in a study of identical twins. CDR1 is SNHLY and CDR2 is FYNNEI in the germline V gene. The germline V and J ends were trimmed by 6 bases and 5 bases, with 11 bases remaining between them. The CDR3 length is 12 residues. TCRdb reprocessed the 5' RACE reads with MiXCR, giving one entry per CDR3 protein. The sample lists about 660,000 distinct CDR3 sequences, 8.6% occurring once. These data were also filed under a second study, of yellow fever vaccine responses in identical twins. That paper notes: Reportedly, the T cell response mounted by twins to vaccine seemed partly convergent, partly personalized.

Sequencing input: PBMCs. The TCR comes from a woman aged 18-30 years in good health. This chain connects TRBV2 to TRBJ2-7; a possible D gene is TRBD2 (5 bases). The CDR3 DNA follows: TGTGCCAGCAGGACGTACGGGAACGAGCAGTACTTC. Residues: CASRTYGNEQYF.